This TCR beta chain was documented in a study of blood T cell repertoires in COVID-19. The overall study: Acute and convalescent COVID-19 specimens originated in the United States, Italy and Spain.

Profiling relied on immunoSEQ multiplex PCR, and the TCRdb table lists in-frame clones only, not all of them. The table lists about 230,000 clones, less than 90% of them singletons, with approximately 2.6% in the top ten. The germline V gene has CDR1 SGHTA and CDR2 FQGNSA. The CDR3 is made up of 16 amino acids. V gave up 1 base and J gave up 4 bases, with 16 bases separating them. This TCR was sampled from a woman in her sixties or seventies with active or convalescent COVID-19. Sequences were obtained from peripheral blood. This rearrangement joins TRBV7-2 to TRBJ1-1, with TRBD1 as a possible D gene (5 bases). The CDR3 region is CASSLVPGGAVTEAFF. CDR3 nucleotides: TGTGCCAGCAGCTTAGTCCCGGGAGGGGCGGTCACTGAAGCTTTCTTT.